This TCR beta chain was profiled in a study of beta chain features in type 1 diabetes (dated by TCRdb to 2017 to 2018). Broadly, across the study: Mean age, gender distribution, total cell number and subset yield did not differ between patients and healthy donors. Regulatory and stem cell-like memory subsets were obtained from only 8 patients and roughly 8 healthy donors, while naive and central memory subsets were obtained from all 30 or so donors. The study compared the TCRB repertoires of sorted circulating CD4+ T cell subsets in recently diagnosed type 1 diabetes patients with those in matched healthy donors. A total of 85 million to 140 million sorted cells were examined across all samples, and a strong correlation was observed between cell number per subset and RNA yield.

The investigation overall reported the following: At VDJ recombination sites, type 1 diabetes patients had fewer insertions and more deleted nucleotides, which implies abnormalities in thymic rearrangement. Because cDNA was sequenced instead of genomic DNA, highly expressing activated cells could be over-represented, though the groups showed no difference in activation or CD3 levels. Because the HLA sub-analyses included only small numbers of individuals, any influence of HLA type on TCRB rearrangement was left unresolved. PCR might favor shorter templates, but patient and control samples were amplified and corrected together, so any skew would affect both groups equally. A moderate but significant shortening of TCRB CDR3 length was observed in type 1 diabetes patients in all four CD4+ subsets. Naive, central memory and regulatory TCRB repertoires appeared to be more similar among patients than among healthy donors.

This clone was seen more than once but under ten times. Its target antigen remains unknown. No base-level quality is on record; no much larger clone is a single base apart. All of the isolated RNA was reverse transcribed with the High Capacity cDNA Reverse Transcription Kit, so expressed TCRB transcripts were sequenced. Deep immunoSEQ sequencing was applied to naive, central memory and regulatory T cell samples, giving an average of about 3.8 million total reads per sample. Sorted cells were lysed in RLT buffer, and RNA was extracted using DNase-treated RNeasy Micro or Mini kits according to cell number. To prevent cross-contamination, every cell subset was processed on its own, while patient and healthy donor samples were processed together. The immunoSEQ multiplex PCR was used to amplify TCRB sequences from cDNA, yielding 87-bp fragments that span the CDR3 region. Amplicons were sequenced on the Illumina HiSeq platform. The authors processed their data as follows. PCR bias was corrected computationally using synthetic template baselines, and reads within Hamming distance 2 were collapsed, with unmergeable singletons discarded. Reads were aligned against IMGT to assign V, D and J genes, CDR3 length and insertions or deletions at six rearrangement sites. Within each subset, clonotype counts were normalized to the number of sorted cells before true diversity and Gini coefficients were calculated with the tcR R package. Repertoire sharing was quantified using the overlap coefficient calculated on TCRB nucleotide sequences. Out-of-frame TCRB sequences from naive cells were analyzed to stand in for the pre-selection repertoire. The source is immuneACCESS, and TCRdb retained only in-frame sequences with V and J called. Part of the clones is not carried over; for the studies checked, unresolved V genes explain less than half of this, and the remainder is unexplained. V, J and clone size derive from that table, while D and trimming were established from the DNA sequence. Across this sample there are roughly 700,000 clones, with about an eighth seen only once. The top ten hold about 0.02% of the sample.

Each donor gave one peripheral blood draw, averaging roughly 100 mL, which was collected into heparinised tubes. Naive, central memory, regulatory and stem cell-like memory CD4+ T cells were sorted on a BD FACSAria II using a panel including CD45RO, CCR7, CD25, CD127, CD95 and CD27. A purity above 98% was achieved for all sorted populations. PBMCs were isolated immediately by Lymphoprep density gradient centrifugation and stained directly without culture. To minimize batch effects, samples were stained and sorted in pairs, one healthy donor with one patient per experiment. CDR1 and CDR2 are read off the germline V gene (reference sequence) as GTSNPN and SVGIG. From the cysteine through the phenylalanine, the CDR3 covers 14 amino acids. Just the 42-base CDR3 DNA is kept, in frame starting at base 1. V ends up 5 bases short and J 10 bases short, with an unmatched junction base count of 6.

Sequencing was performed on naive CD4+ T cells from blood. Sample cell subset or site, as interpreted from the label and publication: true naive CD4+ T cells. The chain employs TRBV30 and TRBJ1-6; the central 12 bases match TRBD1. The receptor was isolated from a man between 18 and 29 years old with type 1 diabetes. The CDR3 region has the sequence CAWEWGQGASPLHF. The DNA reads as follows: TGTGCCTGGGAATGGGGACAGGGGGCCTCACCCCTCCACTTT.